The clone carrying this T cell receptor (beta chain) appeared once. The antigen remains undetermined. These data come from a study of vaccination and CD4 T cells after COVID-19. The assay that was used to sequence DNA from cultured CD4+ T cells was the Oncomine TCR Beta short-read assay. TCRdb recomputed calls from the PCR reads with MiXCR, one row per CDR3 protein. This sample has 9,000 to 15,000 distinct CDR3 sequences; roughly 50% occur once, and the top ten carry 15%. Germline V gene lookup returns CDR1 MDHEN and CDR2 SYDVKM. The CDR3 is 16 residues long. Losses at the gene ends were 5 bases for V and 5 bases for J; bases not matched to a gene: 11. Treatment: roughly nine-day PBMC culture with coronavirus spike peptide pools or control peptides (ViraFEST assay). ViraFEST sequenced TCRs after peptide-pool expansion of antigen-specific T cells. Days 3 and 7 were when half the medium was replaced with fresh IL-2 medium.

The chain uses TRBV28 and TRBJ1-5, with 8 bases aligning to TRBD1. The sequence derives from a human donor who had recovered from COVID-19. The sample taken for sequencing was CD4+ T cells from blood, cultured in vitro. CDR3 in DNA: TGTGCCAGCAGTCCAAACGACAGGGGAGGGGATCAGCCCCAGCATTTT. As protein: CASSPNDRGGDQPQHF. Filled out from reference TRBV28 and TRBJ1-5, the complete variable domain reads DVKVTQSSRYLVKRTGEKVFLECVQDMDHENMFWYRQDPGLGLRLIYFSYDVKMKEKGDIPEGYSVSREKKERFSLILESASTNQTSMYLCASSPNDRGGDQPQHFGDGTRLSIL.